This TCR beta chain is from a study of vaccination effects on CD4 cells after COVID-19. Notes on this clone: What it binds is unknown.

Measured with immunoSEQ multiplex PCR; TCRdb has only the in-frame clones, and not every one. The sample records about 34,000 clones, around 80% being singletons. V lost 6 bases to trimming and J lost 8 bases; unmatched junction nucleotides: 8. Per the germline V gene, CDR1 is ENHRY and CDR2 is SYGVKD. The CDR3 sequence is 15 residues long. Culture proceeded for 10 days, and CD4+ T cells were then isolated. SARS-CoV-2 infected the person between March and December 2020, as confirmed by PCR. All participants had two doses of either the BNT162b2 or mRNA-1273 vaccine. The chain carries TRBV10-3 and TRBJ2-1, with 12 bases matching TRBD2. The TCR originated in a human donor who had a prior SARS-CoV-2 infection. This sample comprised CD4+ T cells from PBMCs cultured without peptide, obtained after COVID-19 vaccination. CDR3 residues: CAISGRTSGNYEQFF. Here the CDR3 DNA reads TGTGCCATCAGCGGTCGGACTAGCGGGAACTATGAGCAGTTCTTC.